Presented here are 17 T cell receptor beta chains from one specimen sequenced in a study of T cell repertoires in cytomegalovirus infection (dated by TCRdb to the late 2010s). Instrument on record: Illumina HiSeq 1500. TCRdb itself trimmed the public reads at Q25 with fastp, ran MiXCR and retained productive beta chains. Rows merge per CDR3 protein into single entries with the most common DNA and genes. Within this sample are 350,000 to 550,000 distinct CDR3 sequences, with 25% to 40% of them counted one time only. The ten biggest clones cover approximately 15% of the sample. Sequencing used PBMCs. These receptors were collected from a human donor in good health (CMV status not recorded). Some clones in this sample may be carry-over from other donors' samples.

This clonotype was counted only a few times. V gene TRBV24-1 combines with J gene TRBJ2-5, with D hard to call. CDR1 KGHDR and CDR2 SFDVKD come from the germline V gene. CDR3 size: 12 residues. V shed 7 bases and J shed 5 bases, with 10 bases lying between them. CDR3 in amino acids: CATRDNGETQYF. In nucleotides, the CDR3 is TGTGCCACCAGAGACAATGGGGAGACCCAGTACTTC.

This clonotype was counted ten times or more. This chain uses TRBV7-8 with TRBJ1-2; 8 bases map to TRBD1. Trimming removed 3 bases from V and 8 bases from J; junction bases left unmatched: 11. From germline, CDR1 is SGHVS and CDR2 FQNEAQ. The CDR3 runs 15 residues. CDR3 DNA sequence: TGTGCCAGCAGCTTCGAGATGGACAGGGTCGGAGGCTACACCTTC. Amino acid sequence: CASSFEMDRVGGYTF. The full variable domain, completed using reference TRBV7-8 and TRBJ1-2, is GAGVSQSPRYKVAKRGQDVALRCDPISGHVSLFWYQQALGQGPEFLTYFQNEAQLDKSGLPSDRFFAERPEGSVSTLKIQRTQQEDSAVYLCASSFEMDRVGGYTFGSGTRLTVV.

The table lists this clonotype with many counts. The chain joins TRBV4-1 to TRBJ1-2, with 11 nucleotides matching TRBD1. CDR1 MGHRA and CDR2 YSYEKL come from the germline V gene. V lost 4 bases and J lost 7; bases outside the gene matches: 8. The CDR3 is made up of 15 amino acids. The CDR3 coding sequence is TGCGCCAGCAGCCCCGCAGGACAGGGGGCGTCTGGCTACACCTTC. This sequence encodes CASSPAGQGASGYTF.

This clonotype occurred many times. V and J are TRBV7-8 and TRBJ2-1, with 9 bases fitting TRBD2. Trimming cost V 1 base and J 3 bases; bases outside gene matches: 1. Germline values: CDR1 SGHVS, CDR2 FQNEAQ. The CDR3 sequence is 15 residues long. The CDR3 reads CASSLGTSDYNEQFF. In nucleotides, the CDR3 is TGTGCCAGCAGCTTAGGGACTAGCGACTACAATGAGCAGTTCTTC.

This clonotype was detected ten times or more. The chain combines TRBV28 with TRBJ1-5, with no clear D. This CDR3 spans 13 amino acids. CDR1 and CDR2 (germline): MDHEN, SYDVKM. Trimming took 2 bases from V and 0 from J, leaving 2 bases between them. The CDR3 protein is CASSLISNQPQHF. DNA of the CDR3: TGTGCCAGCAGTTTAATTAGCAATCAGCCCCAGCATTTT.

The chain joins TRBV4-1 to TRBJ2-3; 11 bases fit TRBD2. The V segment lost 4 bases and the J segment 3 bases; nucleotides outside the gene matches: 12. Germline V gives CDR1 MGHRA, CDR2 YSYEKL. The CDR3 spans 18 residues. CDR3 sequence (DNA): TGCGCCAGCAGCCCCGAGTTAATAGCGGGGGGGCAAACAGATACGCAGTATTTT. This encodes CASSPELIAGGQTDTQYF.

To note about this clonotype: At one end the junction does not follow the germline gene, possibly because of a read error. The rearrangement uses TRBV7-8 and TRBJ2-7; 13 bases line up with TRBD2. Germline-derived CDR1 and CDR2 are SGHVS and FQNEAQ. This CDR3 is built from 15 residues. In nucleotides, the CDR3 is TGTTCCAGCAGCCGAGGGACTAGCGGGGAATACGAGCATTACTTC. Amino acids: CSSSRGTSGEYEHYF. The entire variable domain, with the rest obtained from reference TRBV7-8 and TRBJ2-7, is as follows: GAGVSQSPRYKVAKRGQDVALRCDPISGHVSLFWYQQALGQGPEFLTYFQNEAQLDKSGLPSDRFFAERPEGSVSTLKIQRTQQEDSAVYLCSSSRGTSGEYEHYFGPGTRLTVT.

This clonotype has a count of ten or more. This chain joins TRBV7-2 and TRBJ1-3; D is unclear. This CDR3 is built from 16 residues. Germline assignment: CDR1 SGHTA and CDR2 FQGNSA. The V and J ends lost 5 bases and 0 bases respectively, with 14 bases between them. The CDR3 sequence is CASSNRHSLSGNTIYF. In DNA, the CDR3 is TGTGCCAGCAGCAATCGACATTCCCTCTCTGGAAACACCATATATTTT.

The V and J genes are TRBV11-2 and TRBJ1-6; D gene unclear. Looked up from germline, CDR1 is SGHAT and CDR2 is FQNNGV. The CDR3 consists of 11 residues. Trimming pared 1 base from V and 13 bases from J, leaving 5 bases between. Here the CDR3 reads CASSLGFPLHF. The CDR3 bases are TGTGCCAGCAGCTTAGGTTTTCCCCTCCACTTT.

A few counts support this clonotype. The CDR3 loop reads CASSQDSGGTQETQYF. Written as DNA, the CDR3 is TGCGCCAGCAGCCAAGATAGCGGGGGAACCCAAGAGACCCAGTACTTC. The gene calls are TRBV4-1 and TRBJ2-5; TRBD2 matches at 9 bases. CDR1 is MGHRA and CDR2 is YSYEKL in the germline V gene. The CDR3 spans 16 residues. With V trimmed by 0 bases and J by 1 base, 3 bases remained unmatched.

This sequence joins TRBV4-1 and TRBJ2-1, with TRBD1 as a possible D gene (5 bases). CDR1 and CDR2 (germline): MGHRA, YSYEKL. This CDR3 has 16 amino acids. V lost 0 bases to trimming and J lost 1 base, with 10 bases between them. The CDR3 DNA follows: TGCGCCAGCAGCCAAGAGGAAGGGGTATCCTACAATGAGCAGTTCTTC. It codes for CASSQEEGVSYNEQFF.

This clonotype was detected a few times. The V gene is TRBV18, the J gene TRBJ2-1; 7 bases map to TRBD1. The germline gives CDR1 KGHSH, CDR2 LQKENI. The V segment lost 4 bases and the J segment 10 bases; nucleotides outside the gene matches: 13. CDR3 length: 15 amino acids. This chain's CDR3 is CASSLGQKMYDEQFF. The CDR3 DNA sequence: TGTGCCAGCTCACTGGGACAGAAGATGTACGACGAGCAGTTCTTC.

This clonotype occurred once. An end of the junction does not agree with germline; a read error may underlie this. The chain couples TRBV7-9 to TRBJ1-1; D gene ambiguous. Germline V lookup: CDR1 SEHNR, CDR2 FQNEAQ (reference sequence). The CDR3 covers 14 residues. CDR3 sequence reads: CASSFLVPNTEDFF. The CDR3, as DNA: TGTGCCAGCAGCTTCCTCGTACCGAACACAGAAGATTTCTTT.

V usage is TRBV18 and J usage is TRBJ1-1; D unclear. V lost 2 bases to trimming and J lost 8 bases, with 15 bases between them. Germline CDR1 and CDR2: KGHSH and LQKENI. CDR3 size: 14 residues. In DNA, the CDR3 is TGTGCCAGCTCACCAGACCCTAACTACGGGGAAGCTTTCTTT. Amino acids: CASSPDPNYGEAFF. The full variable domain, with the rest looked up from reference TRBV18 and TRBJ1-1, is NAGVMQNPRHLVRRRGQEARLRCSPMKGHSHVYWYRQLPEEGLKFMVYLQKENIIDESGMPKERFSAEFPKEGPSILRIQQVVRGDSAAYFCASSPDPNYGEAFFGQGTRLTVV.

In this sample, this clonotype turned up a few times. The V and J genes are TRBV6-2 or TRBV6-3 and TRBJ1-1, with 10 bases lining up with TRBD1. Germline CDR1 MNHEY, CDR2 SVGEGT. V lost 6 bases to trimming and J lost 0 bases; unmatched junction nucleotides: 10. This CDR3 has 17 residues. The CDR3 DNA sequence: TGTGCCAGCAGCTTCTTGGGACAGGGGACATTGAACACTGAAGCTTTCTTT. This sequence encodes CASSFLGQGTLNTEAFF.

The chain carries TRBV19 and TRBJ1-1; 7 bases match TRBD1. Germline V gene lookup returns CDR1 LNHDA and CDR2 SQIVND (reference sequence). With V trimmed by 5 bases and J by 3 bases, 12 bases remained unmatched. The CDR3 runs 16 residues. The CDR3 nucleotides are TGTGCCAGTAGTTCAAACAGGGGCCTCAAACACACTGAAGCTTTCTTT. Translation gives CASSSNRGLKHTEAFF.

This clonotype was seen many times. The V and J genes are TRBV28 and TRBJ1-5; D not resolved. The CDR3 length is 11 residues. V was pared by 3 bases and J by 7 bases, with 4 bases between. Per germline, CDR1 MDHEN and CDR2 SYDVKM. The CDR3 nucleotides are TGTGCCAGCAGTTTCGGGCAGCCCCAGCATTTT. As protein: CASSFGQPQHF.